The 12 T cell receptor beta chains below come from one sample, sequenced in a study of blood T cell repertoires in COVID-19. The data were produced by immunoSEQ multiplex PCR, yet TCRdb's version contains in-frame clones alone and is incomplete. In the table there are about 480,000 clones, 88% of which are singletons. The sequencing sample was made of PBMCs or T cells enriched from blood (not recorded which). Receptor source: a woman in her thirties or forties who had recovered from COVID-19.

The genes are TRBV6-2 or TRBV6-3 and TRBJ1-2; D unresolved. V gave up 5 bases and J gave up 8 bases, with 15 bases separating them. Germline assignment: CDR1 MNHEY and CDR2 SVGEGT. The CDR3 sequence is 13 residues long. DNA of the CDR3: TGTGCCAGCAGTGCGGCCCAGGCGGGGGGCTACACCTTC. It encodes CASSAAQAGGYTF.

The gene calls are TRBV9 and TRBJ2-7; 12 bases map to TRBD2. Unmatched junction bases numbered 1, after V lost 0 bases and J lost 3 bases. CDR1 and CDR2 from the germline V gene are SGDLS and YYNGEE. The length of the CDR3 is 15 residues. Here the CDR3 DNA reads TGTGCCAGCAGCGTAGGACTAGCGGGAGACTACGAGCAGTACTTC. Its translation is CASSVGLAGDYEQYF. The full variable domain, rest sourced from reference TRBV9 and TRBJ2-7, is DSGVTQTPKHLITATGQRVTLRCSPRSGDLSVYWYQQSLDQGLQFLIQYYNGEERAKGNILERFSAQQFPDLHSELNLSSLELGDSALYFCASSVGLAGDYEQYFGPGTRLTVT.

This sequence joins TRBV15 and TRBJ2-1; D is uncertain. The CDR3 runs 14 residues. Germline V gives CDR1 LNHNV, CDR2 YYDKDF (reference sequence). V was pared by 3 bases and J by 0 bases, with 6 bases between. The CDR3, as DNA: TGTGCCACCAGCAGTCAGTTCTCCTACAATGAGCAGTTCTTC. Translation: CATSSQFSYNEQFF.

The chain has TRBV19 and TRBJ2-1, with a tentative D call TRBD2 (6 bases). The CDR3 extends over 15 amino acids. V lost 1 base and J lost 8, with 15 bases in between. Germline V gene sequence: CDR1 LNHDA, CDR2 SQIVND (reference sequence). CDR3: CASSIGAGNSDEQFF. The DNA for the CDR3 is TGTGCCAGTAGTATAGGTGCGGGAAACAGCGATGAGCAGTTCTTC.

This clone was counted only a few times. The rearrangement uses TRBV2 and TRBJ1-3; maybe TRBD1 (5 bases). The CDR3 sequence is 16 residues long. Germline V gives CDR1 SNHLY, CDR2 FYNNEI. V lost 3 bases and J 0 bases, leaving 12 bases between the germline ends. CDR3 protein: CASSDGGTYSGNTIYF. The CDR3 DNA reads as TGTGCCAGCAGTGACGGAGGGACTTACTCTGGAAACACCATATATTTT. The full variable domain, with the rest looked up from reference TRBV2 and TRBJ1-3, is EPEVTQTPSHQVTQMGQEVILRCVPISNHLYFYWYRQILGQKVEFLVSFYNNEISEKSEIFDDQFSVERPDGSNFTLKIRSTKLEDSAMYFCASSDGGTYSGNTIYFGEGSWLTVV.

The V call is TRBV2, the J call TRBJ2-4; D gene ambiguous. The CDR3 is 13 residues long. Germline lookup yields CDR1 SNHLY and CDR2 FYNNEI. The V end was cut by 11 bases, the J end by 3 bases, with 14 bases between. The CDR3, as DNA: TGTGCCGCCACCGCTAGAGGCAAAAACATTCAGTACTTC. It yields the protein CAATARGKNIQYF. The full variable domain, rest sourced from reference TRBV2 and TRBJ2-4, is EPEVTQTPSHQVTQMGQEVILRCVPISNHLYFYWYRQILGQKVEFLVSFYNNEISEKSEIFDDQFSVERPDGSNFTLKIRSTKLEDSAMYFCAATARGKNIQYFGAGTRLSVL.

V and J are TRBV6-5 and TRBJ2-7; D uncertain. Trimming pared 0 bases from V and 2 bases from J, leaving 11 bases between. CDR1 is MNHEY, CDR2 SVGAGI, per germline. The CDR3 totals 15 residues. The CDR3, as DNA: TGTGCCAGCAGTTACTCGTCCCACTTAACCTACGAGCAGTACTTC. This sequence encodes CASSYSSHLTYEQYF.

This chain links TRBV19 with TRBJ1-1; D is possibly TRBD1 (5 bases). Germline CDR1 and CDR2: LNHDA and SQIVND (reference sequence). Trimming stripped 7 bases from V and 5 bases from J, with 11 bases between. This CDR3 is 12 amino acids long. The CDR3 DNA follows: TGTGCCAGTACCCCAGGGTGGACTGAAGCTTTCTTT. It translates to CASTPGWTEAFF.

The CDR3 reads CASSQDLRDRGYYGYTF. CDR3 bases: TGTGCCAGCAGCCAAGATCTCCGGGACAGGGGATACTATGGCTACACCTTC. The chain joins TRBV4-2 to TRBJ1-2; 10 bases are shared with TRBD1. CDR3 size: 17 residues. V shed 0 bases and J 3 bases; nucleotides not matched to a gene: 7. CDR1 and CDR2 (germline): LGHNA, YNFKEQ.

The chain links TRBV10-3 to TRBJ2-7; perhaps TRBD1 as D (6 bases). Germline V gene data show CDR1 as ENHRY and CDR2 as SYGVKD. V was pared by 11 bases and J by 3 bases, with 14 bases between. This CDR3 region has 12 residues. CDR3 protein: CALQGSGYEQYF. The CDR3 DNA reads TGTGCCCTCCAGGGGTCCGGCTACGAGCAGTACTTC.

Remarks on this clone: The sample holds other DNA sequences that translate to the same CDR3. V is TRBV7-9 and J is TRBJ1-4; D not resolved. This CDR3 comprises 13 residues. Germline assignment: CDR1 SEHNR and CDR2 FQNEAQ (reference sequence). Deletions cut 1 base from V and 5 bases from J, with 5 bases between. In DNA form, the CDR3 reads TGTGCCAGCAGCTTAGGAGGGAATGAAAAACTGTTTTTT. As protein: CASSLGGNEKLFF.

The chain is built from TRBV18 and TRBJ2-3; D call uncertain. V was clipped by 3 bases and J by 4 bases, with 11 bases between them. The CDR3 extends over 14 amino acids. The germline V gene encodes CDR1 KGHSH and CDR2 LQKENI. The CDR3 DNA follows: TGTGCCAGCTCACCTACGGTTGCCGCAGATACGCAGTATTTT. Translated, it gives CASSPTVAADTQYF.